The next 15 T cell receptor beta chains were all read from a single sample in a study of identical twins. TCRdb independently ran MiXCR on the 5' RACE reads; one entry per CDR3 protein. The sample contains some 500,000 distinct CDR3 sequences, 20% to 25% of which appear only once. This sample also belongs to another study, concerning T cells expressing NK-cell markers.

The sample comprised CD4+ T cells sorted from blood. The source is a woman aged 18-29 years in good health.

In its sample, this clonotype was seen a few times. CDR3 protein: CSALGAGGSRDTQYF. CDR3 sequence (DNA): TGCAGTGCCCTAGGGGCAGGGGGCTCGCGAGATACGCAGTATTTT. The chain employs TRBV20-1 and TRBJ2-3; 8 positions agree with TRBD1. The CDR3 covers 15 residues. Germline CDR1 and CDR2: DFQATT and SNEGSKA (reference sequence). With 6 bases clipped from V and 5 bases from J, the junction kept 13 bases outside the gene matches.

This clonotype was found a few times. The chain is built from TRBV6-5 and TRBJ2-3; D unresolved. Germline CDR1 and CDR2: MNHEY and SVGAGI. Trimming removed 4 bases from V and 6 bases from J, with 20 bases in between. The CDR3 runs to 16 residues. DNA for the CDR3: TGTGCCAGCAGTTCTAACGGACGACCGGCCGGGGATACGCAGTATTTT. Its protein is CASSSNGRPAGDTQYF.

This clonotype was counted between two and nine times. This chain connects TRBV5-1 to TRBJ2-5; 7 bases agree with TRBD1. Germline values: CDR1 SGHRS, CDR2 YFSETQ. The ends lost 2 bases at V and 5 bases at J; junction bases unmatched: 9. The CDR3 loop spans 15 amino acids. The CDR3 region is CASSFGTAGEETQYF. CDR3 DNA: TGCGCCAGCAGCTTCGGGACAGCCGGGGAGGAGACCCAGTACTTC.

This sequence joins TRBV15 and TRBJ1-1; 7 bases fit TRBD1. CDR1 LNHNV and CDR2 YYDKDF come from the germline V gene (reference sequence). This CDR3 is built from 14 residues. The V segment lost 2 bases and the J segment 5 bases; nucleotides outside the gene matches: 5. The CDR3 DNA reads TGTGCCACCAGCAGACCTGCAGGGGGTACTGAAGCTTTCTTT. It yields the protein CATSRPAGGTEAFF.

There are a few counts of this clonotype. The chain carries TRBV7-2 and TRBJ2-7, with 9 bases lining up with TRBD1. CDR1 and CDR2 (germline): SGHTA, FQGNSA. The CDR3 has 15 residues. The ends lost 5 bases at V and 0 bases at J; junction bases unmatched: 5. The CDR3 reads CASSRTTGGSYEQYF. The CDR3 region has the DNA TGTGCCAGCAGCAGGACGACAGGGGGCTCCTACGAGCAGTACTTC.

V gene TRBV20-1 combines with J gene TRBJ1-6; no clear D gene. The CDR3 has 12 residues. The germline V gene has CDR1 DFQATT and CDR2 SNEGSKA (reference sequence). Trimming removed 6 bases from V and 7 bases from J, with 10 bases in between. This chain's CDR3 is CSAKFPNSPLHF. The DNA of the CDR3 is TGCAGTGCAAAGTTCCCCAATTCACCCCTCCACTTT.

This clonotype has a handful of counts. This chain connects TRBV9 to TRBJ2-2, with 8 bases that match TRBD1. V lost 5 bases, J lost 7 bases, and 7 bases stayed unmatched. The CDR3 spans 14 residues. Germline V lookup: CDR1 SGDLS, CDR2 YYNGEE. This chain's CDR3 is CASSRDRIVGELFF. The CDR3 region has the DNA TGTGCCAGCAGTCGGGACAGGATTGTCGGGGAGCTGTTTTTT.

At least ten counts were recorded for this clonotype. The junction and the germline gene differ at one end; a read error may be behind it. The chain has TRBV5-1 and TRBJ1-1; D gene unclear. Germline CDR1 reads SGHRS; CDR2 reads YFSETQ. CDR3 length equals 14 residues. The CDR3 loop is CASSLYGLNTEAFF. In DNA, the CDR3 is TGTGCCAGCAGCTTATATGGGTTAAACACTGAAGCTTTCTTT.

Notes on this clonotype: A much larger clonotype is one base distant, so this may be a read error. The gene calls are TRBV10-1 and TRBJ2-1, with D possibly being TRBD1 or TRBD2 (6 bases each). Germline-derived CDR1 and CDR2 are WNHNN and SYGVQD (reference sequence). This CDR3 comprises 14 residues. Trimming stripped 5 bases from V and 6 bases from J, with 14 bases between. The CDR3 protein is CASSSRGGSNEQFF. CDR3 bases: TGCGCCAGCAGTTCAAGAGGGGGGAGCAATGAGCAGTTCTTC.

This clonotype was detected many times. This chain joins TRBV6-5 and TRBJ1-4; a possible D gene is TRBD1 (6 bases). V dropped 2 bases and J dropped 2 bases, with 9 bases sitting between them. The CDR3 contains 15 residues. CDR1 is MNHEY and CDR2 is SVGAGI in the germline V gene. The CDR3 here is CASSYRGGTNEKLFF. In nucleotides, the CDR3 is TGTGCCAGCAGTTACCGCGGGGGCACTAATGAAAAACTGTTTTTT.

This sequence joins TRBV6-1 and TRBJ1-4; D unclear. V lost 5 bases and J lost 7, with 17 bases in between. The V gene's germline CDR1 is MNHNS and CDR2 SASEGT. This CDR3 contains 15 residues. CDR3 nucleotide sequence: TGTGCCAGCAGTAAAGGACCGAGACAAGTTGAAAAACTGTTTTTT. This codes for CASSKGPRQVEKLFF.

This clonotype was seen at least ten times. The chain employs TRBV2 and TRBJ2-4; D is ambiguous. Germline V gives CDR1 SNHLY, CDR2 FYNNEI. Between the trimmed V and J ends, which lost 8 bases and 4 bases, there was a span of 12 bases. This CDR3 comprises 13 residues. The CDR3 here is CASRSDGKNIQYF. The CDR3 DNA is TGTGCCAGCCGTTCGGACGGGAAAAACATTCAGTACTTC.

This clonotype was counted between two and nine times. The rearrangement joins TRBV7-9 to TRBJ2-7; D gene ambiguous. The CDR3 consists of 11 residues. CDR1 and CDR2 from the germline V gene are SEHNR and FQNEAQ (reference sequence). V lost 1 base, J lost 7 bases, and 5 bases lay in between. The chain's CDR3 is CASSLEQEQYF. CDR3 nucleotide sequence: TGTGCCAGCAGCTTAGAACAGGAGCAGTACTTC. The full variable domain, rest sourced from reference TRBV7-9 and TRBJ2-7, is DTGVSQNPRHKITKRGQNVTFRCDPISEHNRLYWYRQTLGQGPEFLTYFQNEAQLEKSRLLSDRFSAERPKGSFSTLEIQRTEQGDSAMYLCASSLEQEQYFGPGTRLTVT.

This clonotype was counted a few times. The rearrangement uses TRBV9 and TRBJ2-2, with 7 bases fitting TRBD2. Germline CDR1 is SGDLS and CDR2 is YYNGEE. CDR3 size: 16 residues. V shed 3 bases and J 4 bases; nucleotides not matched to a gene: 9. The CDR3 bases are TGTGCCAGCAGCGGTTCCGGGACTACAATCACCGGGGAGCTGTTTTTT. Amino acid sequence: CASSGSGTTITGELFF.

This clonotype came up a few times. V usage is TRBV12-3 or TRBV12-4 and J usage is TRBJ1-5; D remains ambiguous. Trimming removed 6 bases at V and 4 bases at J, with 16 bases between. The CDR3 is 15 amino acids. The DNA for the CDR3 is TGTGCCAGCAGCATCGAGGGCAGAGCAAATCAGCCCCAGCATTTT. Translating it yields CASSIEGRANQPQHF.